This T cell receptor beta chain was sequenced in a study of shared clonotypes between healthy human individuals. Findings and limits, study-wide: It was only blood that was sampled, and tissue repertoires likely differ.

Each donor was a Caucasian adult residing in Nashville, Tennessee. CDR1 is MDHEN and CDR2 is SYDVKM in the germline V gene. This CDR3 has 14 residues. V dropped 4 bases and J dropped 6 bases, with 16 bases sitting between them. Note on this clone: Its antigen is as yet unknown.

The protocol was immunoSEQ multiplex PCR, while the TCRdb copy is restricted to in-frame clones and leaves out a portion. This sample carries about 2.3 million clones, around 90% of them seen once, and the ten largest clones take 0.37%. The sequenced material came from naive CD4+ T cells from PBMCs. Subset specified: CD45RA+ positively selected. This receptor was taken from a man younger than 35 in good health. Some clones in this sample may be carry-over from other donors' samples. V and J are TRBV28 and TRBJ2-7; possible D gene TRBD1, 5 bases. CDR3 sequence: CASSSRVRGPEQYF. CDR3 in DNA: TGTGCCAGCAGTTCTAGGGTTAGGGGCCCCGAGCAGTACTTC.